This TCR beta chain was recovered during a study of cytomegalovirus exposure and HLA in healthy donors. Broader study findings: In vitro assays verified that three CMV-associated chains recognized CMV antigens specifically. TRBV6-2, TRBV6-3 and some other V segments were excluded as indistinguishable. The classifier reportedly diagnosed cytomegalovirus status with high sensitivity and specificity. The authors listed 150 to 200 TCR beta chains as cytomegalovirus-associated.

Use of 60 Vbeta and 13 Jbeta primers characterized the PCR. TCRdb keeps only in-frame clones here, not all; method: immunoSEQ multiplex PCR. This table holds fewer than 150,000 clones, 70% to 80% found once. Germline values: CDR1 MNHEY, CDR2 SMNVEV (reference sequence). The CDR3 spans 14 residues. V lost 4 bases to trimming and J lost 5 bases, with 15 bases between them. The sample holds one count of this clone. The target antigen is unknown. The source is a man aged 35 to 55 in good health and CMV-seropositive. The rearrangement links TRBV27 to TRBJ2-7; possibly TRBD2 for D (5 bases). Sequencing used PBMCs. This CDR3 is CASSSTVRLNEQYF. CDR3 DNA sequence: TGTGCCAGCAGTTCGACCGTACGACTAAACGAGCAGTACTTC.